This T cell receptor (beta chain) is from a study of blood T cell repertoires in COVID-19. This CDR3 has 18 residues. Germline loops: CDR1 SGHTA, CDR2 FQGNSA. V lost 3 bases and J lost 8; bases outside the gene matches: 15. Patients at the Seattle site were enrolled during active infection and followed longitudinally. Method: immunoSEQ multiplex PCR; TCRdb's copy keeps in-frame clones and lacks some. The top ten hold approximately 8.9% of the sample, which has 130,000 or so clones, roughly 84% seen once. The TCR originated in a man aged 25-45 years with COVID-19, enrolled during active disease. The chain joins TRBV7-2 to TRBJ1-4, with 10 bases lining up with TRBD1. Sequenced: peripheral blood. The CDR3 DNA reads TGTGCCAGCAGCTTTTTCCCCGGGACGGGACAGGGGATGGAAAAACTGTTTTTT. Its translation is CASSFFPGTGQGMEKLFF.